The entry below gives a single TCR beta chain sequence along with its context. The antigen is not known. The data were taken from a study of T cell responses to AZD1222 COVID-19 vaccine. Points from the study as a whole: There were mostly white British donors and more females than males, and clonal diversity was possibly underestimated. Two doses of AZD1222 preceded a rise in Spike-specific TCR breadth and depth.

The length of the CDR3 is 15 residues. Deletions cut 0 bases from V and 1 base from J, with 7 bases between. The germline CDR1 and CDR2 sequences are SGHRS and YFSETQ. Assay: immunoSEQ multiplex PCR; the TCRdb copy retains only in-frame clones and omits some. This sample has fewer than 150,000 clones, with about 89% found just once. Recipients boosted at about 4 weeks or about 12 weeks are pooled. The TCR was taken from an adult who received the AZD1222 COVID-19 vaccine. Sequences were derived from peripheral blood, sampled 28 days after the second AZD1222 dose. The genes are TRBV5-1 and TRBJ2-2; D is undetermined. The CDR3 is CASSLGHRNTGELFF. The CDR3 nucleotides read TGCGCCAGCAGCTTGGGGCACAGGAACACCGGGGAGCTGTTTTTT.